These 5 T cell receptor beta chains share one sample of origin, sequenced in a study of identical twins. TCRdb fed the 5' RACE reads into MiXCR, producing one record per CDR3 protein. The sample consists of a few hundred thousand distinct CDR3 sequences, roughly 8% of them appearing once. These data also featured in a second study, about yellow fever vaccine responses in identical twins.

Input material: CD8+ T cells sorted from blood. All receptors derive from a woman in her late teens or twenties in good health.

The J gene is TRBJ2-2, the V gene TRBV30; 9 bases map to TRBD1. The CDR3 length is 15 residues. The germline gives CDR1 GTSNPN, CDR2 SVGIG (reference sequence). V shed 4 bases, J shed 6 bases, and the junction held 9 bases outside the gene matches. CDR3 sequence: CAWTTGTGRPGELFF. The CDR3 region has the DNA TGTGCCTGGACCACCGGGACAGGGCGTCCCGGGGAGCTGTTTTTT.

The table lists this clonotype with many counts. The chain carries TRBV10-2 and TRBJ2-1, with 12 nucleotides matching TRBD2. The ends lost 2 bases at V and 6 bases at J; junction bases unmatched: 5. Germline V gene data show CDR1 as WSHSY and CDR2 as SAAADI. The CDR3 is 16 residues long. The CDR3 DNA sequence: TGCGCCAGCAGTGAGCTAGCGGGAGGGCCGGGCAATGAGCAGTTCTTC. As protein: CASSELAGGPGNEQFF.

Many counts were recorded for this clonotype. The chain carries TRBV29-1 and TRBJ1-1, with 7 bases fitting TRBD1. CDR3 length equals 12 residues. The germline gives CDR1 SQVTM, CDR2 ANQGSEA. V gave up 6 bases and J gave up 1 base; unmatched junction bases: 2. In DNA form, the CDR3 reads TGCAGCGTCAGGACAGGGAACACTGAAGCTTTCTTT. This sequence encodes CSVRTGNTEAFF.

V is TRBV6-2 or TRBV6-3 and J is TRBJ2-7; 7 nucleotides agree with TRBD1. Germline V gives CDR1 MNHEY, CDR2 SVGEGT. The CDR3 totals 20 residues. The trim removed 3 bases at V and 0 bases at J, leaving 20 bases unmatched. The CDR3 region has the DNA TGTGCCAGCAGTTATCGGGTGCTTGGGACAGAGAACCTTTTCTCCTACGAGCAGTACTTC. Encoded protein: CASSYRVLGTENLFSYEQYF.

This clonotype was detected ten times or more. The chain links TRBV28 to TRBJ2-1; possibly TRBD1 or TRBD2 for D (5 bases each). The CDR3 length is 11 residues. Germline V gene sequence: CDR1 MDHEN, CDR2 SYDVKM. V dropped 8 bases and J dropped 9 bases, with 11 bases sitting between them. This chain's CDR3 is CASLEGSEQFF. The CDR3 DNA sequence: TGTGCCAGCCTCGAGGGGAGTGAGCAGTTCTTC.